Sequencing of this T cell receptor (beta chain) was carried out in a study of patients and donors after allogeneic stem cell transplantation. Germline V gene lookup returns CDR1 SQVTM and CDR2 ANQGSEA. The CDR3 runs 12 residues. Trimming took 6 bases from V and 2 from J, leaving 11 bases between them. In TCRdb, the RT-PCR reads were re-called with MiXCR into one record per CDR3 protein. The data contain approximately 170,000 distinct CDR3 sequences, about 24% of them singletons. This clonotype was detected a few times. This TCR came from a human donor who was either an allogeneic HSCT recipient or a stem cell or donor lymphocyte infusion donor (not recorded which). It is not recorded whose cells these are; they may come from a transplant donor. This chain connects TRBV29-1 to TRBJ2-7; no reliable D call. The sample taken for sequencing was blood, either unsorted or a sorted T cell fraction (not recorded which). CDR3 protein: CSVTGPTYEQYF. The CDR3 DNA reads TGCAGCGTAACCGGGCCCACCTACGAGCAGTACTTC.